This T cell receptor (beta chain) was captured by sequencing in a study of PD-L1 blockade in urothelial cancer. At the level of the study: The study started patients on atezolizumab at some point between 2013 and 2014, giving 1,200 mg intravenously every 3 weeks. Study-level findings and limits: It was durable-benefit patients whose tumor-associated blood clones expanded more at 3 weeks.

As to time point: pretreatment peripheral blood. Patients yielded 1 to 8 samples each, pretreatment and on-treatment. The length of the CDR3 is 15 residues. Germline-derived CDR1 and CDR2 are SGDLS and YYNGEE. V dropped 0 bases and J dropped 10 bases, with 19 bases sitting between them. For this clone: Its antigen is undetermined.

The authors spiked synthetic TCR analog templates into each PCR. Using immunoSEQ multiplex PCR, the repertoire was profiled, and TCRdb retains in-frame clones only, with some absent. The table lists tens of thousands of clones, 70% to 90% of them singletons, with 13% to 15% in the top ten. The specimen comprised PBMCs, sampled around atezolizumab (anti-PD-L1) treatment. The origin of this receptor is a man aged 55 to 70 with urothelial cancer. V usage is TRBV9 and J usage is TRBJ1-2; D gene ambiguous. CDR3 sequence reads: CASSVESQAPMHYTF. In DNA, the CDR3 is TGTGCCAGCAGCGTAGAAAGTCAGGCCCCTATGCACTACACCTTC. The whole variable domain, remainder taken from reference TRBV9 and TRBJ1-2, is DSGVTQTPKHLITATGQRVTLRCSPRSGDLSVYWYQQSLDQGLQFLIQYYNGEERAKGNILERFSAQQFPDLHSELNLSSLELGDSALYFCASSVESQAPMHYTFGSGTRLTVV.